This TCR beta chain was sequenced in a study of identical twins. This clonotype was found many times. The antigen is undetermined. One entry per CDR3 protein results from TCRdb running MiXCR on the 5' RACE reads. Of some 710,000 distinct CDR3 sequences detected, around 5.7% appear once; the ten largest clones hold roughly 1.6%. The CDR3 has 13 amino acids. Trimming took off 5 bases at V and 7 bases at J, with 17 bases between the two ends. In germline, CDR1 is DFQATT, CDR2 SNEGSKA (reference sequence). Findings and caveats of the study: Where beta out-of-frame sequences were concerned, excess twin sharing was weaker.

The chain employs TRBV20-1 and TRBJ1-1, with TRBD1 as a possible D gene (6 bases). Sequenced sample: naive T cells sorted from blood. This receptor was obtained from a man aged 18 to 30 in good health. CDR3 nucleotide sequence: TGCAGTGCTCCCGCGGGGGGCGCGCATGAAGCTTTCTTT. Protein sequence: CSAPAGGAHEAFF.